Sequencing of this T cell receptor (beta chain) was carried out in a study of spatial heterogeneity in lung cancer. Notes on the study in general: In tumors, expanded intratumoral alpha and beta TCR counts tracked mutation counts.

The time point is: sample taken at primary tumor resection. Extraction of whole RNA from tumor, nontumor lung or frozen PBMC preceded unsorted sequencing. With respect to this clonotype: Antigen specificity is unknown. This beta chain came through as a stray read in a library set up for alpha chains, and its size says little.

The presence of a unique molecular identifier marked each TCR cDNA molecule. TCRdb passed the 5' RACE reads through MiXCR, listing each CDR3 protein once. The sample yields about 7,000 distinct CDR3 sequences, roughly 13% seen once. The CDR3 extends over 15 amino acids. Trimming removed 4 bases from V and 2 bases from J, with 16 bases in between. Germline CDR1 reads SGHRS; CDR2 reads YFSETQ. The origin of this receptor is a male donor with early-stage non-small cell lung cancer. The sample consisted of lung tumor tissue, taken at surgery. V gene TRBV5-1 combines with J gene TRBJ2-7; D is tentatively TRBD1 or TRBD2 (6 bases each). The CDR3 nucleotides read TGCGCCAGCAGCCCCACTGGCGGGACAACCTACGAGCAGTACTTC. Protein: CASSPTGGTTYEQYF.